This TCR beta chain was captured in a study of shared clonotypes between healthy human individuals. Study-wide results and limits: Non-shared clonotypes displayed generation probabilities falling below those of clonotypes present in all four donors.

TCRdb's table, derived via immunoSEQ multiplex PCR, lists solely in-frame clones and lacks some. The sample carries about a million clones, approximately 77% recorded once. CDR1 and CDR2 (germline): MDHEN, SYDVKM. The CDR3 sequence is 14 residues long. V was clipped by 3 bases and J by 2 bases, with 11 bases between them. Turning to this clone: Its matching antigen is unknown.

Sequencing used memory CD4+ T cells from PBMCs. This sample's subset: CD45RA-negative fraction. The chain joins TRBV28 to TRBJ2-7; no definite D call. The origin of this receptor is a young man in good health. Some clones in this sample may be carry-over from other donors' samples. CDR3 loop: CASSLDGRTYEQYF. DNA of the CDR3: TGTGCCAGCAGTTTGGACGGAAGAACCTACGAGCAGTACTTC.